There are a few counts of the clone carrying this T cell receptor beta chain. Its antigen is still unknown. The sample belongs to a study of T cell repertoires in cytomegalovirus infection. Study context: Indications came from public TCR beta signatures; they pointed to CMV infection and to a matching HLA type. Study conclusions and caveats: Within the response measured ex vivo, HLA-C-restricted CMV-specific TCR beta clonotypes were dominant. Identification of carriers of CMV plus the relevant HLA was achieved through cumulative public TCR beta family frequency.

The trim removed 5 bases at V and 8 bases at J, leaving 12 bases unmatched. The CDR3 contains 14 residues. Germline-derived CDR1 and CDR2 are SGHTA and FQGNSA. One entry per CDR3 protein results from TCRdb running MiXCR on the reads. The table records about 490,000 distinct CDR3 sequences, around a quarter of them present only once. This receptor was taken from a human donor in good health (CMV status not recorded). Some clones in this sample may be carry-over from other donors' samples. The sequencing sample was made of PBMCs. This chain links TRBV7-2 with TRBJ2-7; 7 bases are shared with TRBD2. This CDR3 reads CASSPGAGTTKQYF. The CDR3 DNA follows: TGTGCCAGCAGCCCTGGAGCCGGGACTACAAAGCAGTACTTC. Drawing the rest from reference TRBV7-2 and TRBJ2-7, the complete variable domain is GAGVSQSPSNKVTEKGKDVELRCDPISGHTALYWYRQSLGQGLEFLIYFQGNSAPDKSGLPSDRFSAERTGGSVSTLTIQRTQQEDSAVYLCASSPGAGTTKQYFGPGTRLTVT.